The T cell receptor beta chain described here comes from a study of cytomegalovirus exposure and HLA in healthy donors. Overall study: It was reported in a later analysis that the 100 to 150 validation repertoires used the same platform as the 550 to 800 first-cohort repertoires. Study-wide points: Specific recognition of CMV antigens was confirmed in vitro for a few chains (all CMV-associated). Listed as cytomegalovirus-associated were over 150 TCR beta chains. The finding came from a later analysis; first-cohort TCR clusters tended to co-occur in the 110 or so validation repertoires.

With regard to this clone: Its matching antigen is unknown.

Data came from immunoSEQ multiplex PCR; TCRdb stores just in-frame clones and leaves some out. Altogether some 150,000 clones are present, approximately 86% being singletons, with the ten largest covering more than 20%. This receptor was obtained from a young man in good health and CMV-seropositive. Sequencing was carried out using PBMCs.

This CDR3 reads CASTGSRGTNTEAFF. The CDR3 region has the DNA TGTGCCAGTACCGGGTCAAGGGGGACGAACACTGAAGCTTTCTTT. The chain combines TRBV19 with TRBJ1-1, with a possible D match to TRBD1 (6 bases). The CDR3 runs 15 residues. Germline V gene lookup returns CDR1 LNHDA and CDR2 SQIVND (reference sequence). V lost 7 bases to trimming and J lost 1 base, with 16 bases between them.